This T cell receptor beta chain was recorded in a study of blood T cell repertoires in COVID-19. Study overall: Collection of acute and convalescent COVID-19 samples took place in the United States, Italy and Spain.

The germline CDR1 and CDR2 sequences are SQVTM and ANQGSEA. The CDR3 is 13 residues long. V was cut by 4 bases and J by 8 bases, with 17 bases left in between. Per the authors' pipeline: Estimation of nucleated cell counts relied on the amplification of reference gene primers. The method was immunoSEQ multiplex PCR; TCRdb's version includes in-frame clones alone and lacks a portion of them. That table gives V, J and clone size, and the DNA gave D and trimming. Here the sample spans about 92,000 clones, roughly 70% being singletons. This sequence joins TRBV29-1 and TRBJ1-2, with D possibly being TRBD1 (6 bases). Input material: peripheral blood. The origin of this receptor is a woman aged 60-75 years in a cohort sampled during active or convalescent COVID-19. The CDR3, as DNA: TGCAGCGTTGCCCGCCCAGGGGCAGGGGGCTACACCTTC. Encoded protein: CSVARPGAGGYTF.